This entry lists 4 T cell receptor beta chains sequenced from one sample in a study of human T cells and chemical hapten exposure. TCRdb used MiXCR to reprocess the RACE reads, holding one entry per CDR3 protein. The data show approximately 350,000 distinct CDR3 sequences, just under 6.5% seen once. Time point in this sample: patch test 2, 6 weeks after DPC sensitization. Noted treatment: therapeutic diphenylcyclopropenone sensitization with weekly scalp DPC. Sequenced material: whole blood, taken in connection with sensitization to the hapten diphenylcyclopropenone (DPC). The receptors here all came from a woman under 30 with alopecia areata. Some clones in this sample may be carry-over from other donors' samples.

A note on this clonotype: This may come from a read error, since a much larger clone is one base off. V gene TRBV2 combines with J gene TRBJ1-1; D call uncertain. Germline-derived CDR1 and CDR2 are SNHLY and FYNNEI. The CDR3 totals 13 residues. V lost 5 bases and J 1 base, leaving 8 bases between the germline ends. The CDR3 reads CASSTEENTEAFF. CDR3 DNA: TGTGCCAGCAGTACCGAAGAGAACACTGAAGCTTTCTTT.

The chain couples TRBV29-1 to TRBJ2-7; D is unclear. CDR1 SQVTM and CDR2 ANQGSEA come from the germline V gene. Trimming took 4 bases from V and 2 from J, leaving 12 bases between them. The CDR3 spans 13 residues. The CDR3 protein is CSVAQSLPYEQYF. In nucleotides, the CDR3 is TGCAGCGTTGCACAGAGCCTTCCCTACGAGCAGTACTTC.

This clonotype was counted at least ten times. The chain recombines TRBV5-1 with TRBJ2-7; TRBD1 aligns across 7 bases. The CDR3 is made up of 14 amino acids. Germline CDR1 is SGHRS and CDR2 is YFSETQ. Trimming took 4 bases from V and 0 from J; bases not matched to a gene: 4. CDR3 nucleotide sequence: TGCGCCAGCAGCCACGGGACAGTCTCCTACGAGCAGTACTTC. Translating it yields CASSHGTVSYEQYF.

The sample holds many counts of this clonotype. V and J are TRBV12-3 or TRBV12-4 and TRBJ1-5; D call uncertain. This CDR3 has 14 residues. V was clipped by 3 bases and J by 3 bases, with 9 bases between them. CDR3 amino acids: CASSFPEVNQPQHF. For the CDR3, the DNA is TGTGCCAGCAGTTTCCCAGAGGTCAATCAGCCCCAGCATTTT.